These T cell receptor beta chains were read from a single sample in a study of T-cell reconstitution after alpha-beta-depleted transplantation in children. TCRdb re-derived calls from the PCR reads in MiXCR, one entry per CDR3 protein. The sample holds roughly 610,000 distinct CDR3 sequences, over 9.5% seen once. The starting material was PBMCs from the stem cell graft donor, obtained from the stem cell graft. The receptors here all came from a human donor who donated a stem cell graft to a child with acute myeloid leukemia. Both conserved end residues are part of each CDR3. The D gene is left open where the match is weak. Not every row has a clone size; where given, it reads once, few, many or a size class.

>-|TRBD2|TRBJ2-7|TRBV7-8
TGTGCCAGCAGCTCACGACTAGCGGGTACCGCTTACGAGCAGTACTTC
CASSSRLAGTAYEQYF
>many|-|TRBJ1-4|TRBV11-2
TGTGCCAGCAGGCCGGACCTCCTCAAGGGTGAAAAACTGTTTTTT
CASRPDLLKGEKLFF
>few|-|TRBJ2-7|TRBV30
TGTGCCTGGAGTGCGGGGGAATTATACGAGCAGTACTTC
CAWSAGELYEQYF
>few|TRBD2|TRBJ2-1|TRBV7-3
TGTGCCAGCAGCCTTAACATAGGGACTAGCGGGAAGGTTGAGCAGTTCTTC
CASSLNIGTSGKVEQFF
>many|-|TRBJ1-2|TRBV5-1
TGCGCCAGCAGCTTGGGAAGGGGCAACTATGGCTACACCTTC
CASSLGRGNYGYTF
>few|-|TRBJ1-2|TRBV10-3
TGTGCCATCAGTGAAGTGGACAGAGCTAACTATGGCTACACCTTC
CAISEVDRANYGYTF
>-|TRBD2|TRBJ2-3|TRBV9
TGTGCCAGCAGCGTATCCGGGACTAGCCAAACAACCGCGGCTACGCAGTATTTT
CASSVSGTSQTTAATQYF
>many|TRBD1|TRBJ1-4|TRBV5-6
TGTGCCAGCAGCCCCCGCGGGACAGGGGACGAAAAACTGTTTTTT
CASSPRGTGDEKLFF
>-|-|TRBJ2-7|TRBV27
TGTGCCAGCAGTTCCCCTTTTTCCAACGAGCAGTACTTC
CASSSPFSNEQYF
>-|-|TRBJ2-3|TRBV20-1
TGCAGTGCTACCCTGGACACAGATACGCAGTATTTT
CSATLDTDTQYF
>-|TRBD1|TRBJ1-3|TRBV10-3
TGTGCCATCAGGAGGGACAGGGCAGCAGGAAACACCATATATTTT
CAIRRDRAAGNTIYF
>few|-|TRBJ2-2|TRBV3-1
TGTGCCAGCAGCCAAGTGAACCGAGTCGCTAAGCTGTTTTTT
CASSQVNRVAKLFF
>many|TRBD1|TRBJ2-2|TRBV29-1
TGCAGCGCTAAAAGGGACAGGGACACCGGGGAGCTGTTTTTT
CSAKRDRDTGELFF
>few|-|TRBJ2-4|TRBV12-3/TRBV12-4
TGTGCCAGCAGTTCGGATGGGGTAGCCAAAAACATTCAGTACTTC
CASSSDGVAKNIQYF
>few|-|TRBJ1-2|TRBV6-5
TGTGCCAGCAGTTACTCGACCGTAGCTAACTATGGCTACACCTTC
CASSYSTVANYGYTF
>-|TRBD2|TRBJ2-5|TRBV7-2
TGTGCCAGCAGCTTGCAGCGGGGCCGGGAGACCCAGTACTTC
CASSLQRGRETQYF
>many|-|TRBJ1-1|TRBV20-1
TGCAGTGCGGCCGGGGACGCTACCAGAAACACTGAAGCTTTCTTT
CSAAGDATRNTEAFF
>many|TRBD2|TRBJ2-7|TRBV9
TGTGCCAGCAGCGGCGGACTAGCCACCTACGAGCAGTACTTC
CASSGGLATYEQYF
>few|-|TRBJ2-1|TRBV9
TGTGCCGGACCCCGGCGGGATAGATATGTCAATGAGCAGTTCTTC
CAGPRRDRYVNEQFF
>-|-|TRBJ2-2|TRBV29-1
TGCAGCGGGGGATTGGGTGTAGCCGGGGAGCTGTTTTTT
CSGGLGVAGELFF
>-|-|TRBJ2-2|TRBV19
TGTGCCAGTAGTATTGGTGTCGGGGAAACGCGGGAGCTGTTTTTT
CASSIGVGETRELFF
>-|-|TRBJ1-2|TRBV20-1
TGCAGTGCTAGTGTCGGAGTTTACGGCTACACCTTC
CSASVGVYGYTF
>-|TRBD2|TRBJ2-7|TRBV4-2
TGTGCCAGCAGCCGAATTGGGGTAGCGGGGTCCTACGAGCAGTACTTC
CASSRIGVAGSYEQYF
>-|-|TRBJ2-2|TRBV28
TGTGCCAGCAGTTTCTACGGGCATCTCACCGGGGAGCTGTTTTTT
CASSFYGHLTGELFF
>-|-|TRBJ2-1|TRBV7-6
TGTGCCAGCAGCTCCGGGACTGGTTCCAATGAGCAGTTCTTC
CASSSGTGSNEQFF
>few|-|TRBJ1-1|TRBV28
TGTGCCAGCACCACCCCCCGGAGGGCTAACACTGAAGCTTTCTTT
CASTTPRRANTEAFF
>-|-|TRBJ2-4|TRBV29-1
TGCAGCGTTGAAAGTAACGAGAATCCATACATTCAGTACTTC
CSVESNENPYIQYF
>few|-|TRBJ2-7|TRBV30
TGTGCCTGGAGTGTAGGGCGGGAAATTTACGAGCAGTACTTC
CAWSVGREIYEQYF
>many|-|TRBJ1-2|TRBV9
TGTGCCAGCAGCGTAGGAGGGGACTATGGCTACACCTTC
CASSVGGDYGYTF
>many|TRBD1|TRBJ2-2|TRBV5-1
TGCGCCAGCAGCTTGTATATGGAACAGGGGGCCGGGGAGCTGTTTTTT
CASSLYMEQGAGELFF
>many|-|TRBJ1-1|TRBV18
TGTGCCAGCTCACCGGGGAGAGGTCGGAACACTGAAGCTTTCTTT
CASSPGRGRNTEAFF
>few|TRBD2|TRBJ2-1|TRBV12-3/TRBV12-4
TGTGCCAGCAGTTCGCTACTAGCGGTCTCCTACAATGAGCAGTTCTTC
CASSSLLAVSYNEQFF
>many|-|TRBJ2-3|TRBV7-9
TGTGCCAGCAGCTTAGCCCGGACCACAGATACGCAGTATTTT
CASSLARTTDTQYF